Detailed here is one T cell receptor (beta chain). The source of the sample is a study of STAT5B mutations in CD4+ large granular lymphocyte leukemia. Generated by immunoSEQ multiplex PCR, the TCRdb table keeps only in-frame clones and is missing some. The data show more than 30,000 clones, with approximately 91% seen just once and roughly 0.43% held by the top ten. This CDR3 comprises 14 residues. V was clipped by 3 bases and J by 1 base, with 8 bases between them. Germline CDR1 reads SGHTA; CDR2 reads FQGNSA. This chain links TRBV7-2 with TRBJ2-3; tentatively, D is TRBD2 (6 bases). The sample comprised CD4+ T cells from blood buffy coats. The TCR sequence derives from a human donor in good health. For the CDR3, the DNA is TGTGCCAGCAGCTTCGCGGGGCGCACAGATACGCAGTATTTT. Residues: CASSFAGRTDTQYF.